This TCR beta chain originates from a study of breast tumors, draining lymph nodes, adjacent tissues (dated by TCRdb to about 2016). Context from the whole study: Breast cancer patients provided tumor, adjacent nontumor tissue and axillary lymph nodes, and the study compared the TCR beta repertoires across these three sources. The study aimed to assess the relationships and possible T-cell exchange between tumor, surrounding tissue and draining lymph node repertoires in human breast cancer. Study-level results and caveats: In luminal-like breast cancer, tumor and nontumor tissue repertoires resembled each other significantly more than in basal-like breast cancer. Tumor T-cell repertoires showed less diversity than lymph node repertoires and more diversity than nontumor tissue repertoires, and tumor T-cell repertoires showed preferential V and J gene usage. The data were judged consistent with most tumor T cells deriving from the lymph node and then expanding within tumor tissue. The study presented the conclusion that tumor T cells originate in lymph nodes as consistent with a hypothesis, not as something directly demonstrated.

The CDR3 measures 13 amino acids from cysteine to valine. Only the CDR3 DNA stays, 39 bases, in frame from base 1. Via the germline V gene (reference sequence), CDR1 is MNHNY and CDR2 SVGAGI. The lymph node samples were taken from the axillary draining lymph nodes of breast cancer patients. This clonotype was seen many times. It has no known antigen specificity. Base qualities are not provided; no much larger clone lies one nucleotide away. The sequencer listed for this sample is Illumina HiSeq 2000. Multiplex PCR amplification was used to build the TCR beta chain libraries. High-throughput sequencing was used to analyze the amplified TCR beta chain products. TCRdb reprocessed the public reads (quality trimming at Q25 with fastp, clone calling with MiXCR) and kept in-frame beta chains. A single entry per CDR3 protein holds the most common genes and DNA from its merged rows. In this sample the table shows about 140,000 distinct CDR3 sequences, approximately 32% of which occur a single time. The leading ten clones occupy around 2.3% of the sample.

This TCR derives from a female donor with breast cancer. Some clones in this sample may be carry-over from other donors' samples. This chain joins TRBV6-6 to TRBJ2-7; the D call could be TRBD1 or TRBD2, with each sharing 5 bases. Sequenced input: axillary lymph node tissue. CDR3 protein: CASSYETPGPLTV. The DNA reads TGTGCCAGCAGTTACGAAACCCCGGGACCCCTAACCGTC.